The sample holds many counts of the clone carrying this T cell receptor beta chain. Its specificity is unknown. This could be a read error, since a much larger clone is one nucleotide away. This CDR3 region has 15 residues. The ends were cut back, 3 bases at V and 7 bases at J, with 17 bases in the middle. The data belong to a study of breast tumors, draining lymph nodes, adjacent tissues. Overall study results and limits: Luminal-like breast cancer showed significantly higher tumor–nontumor repertoire similarity than basal-like. Tumor T cell lymph node origin was a supported hypothesis, not proven. The data were judged consistent with most tumor T cells coming from lymph node and expanding in tumor.

Each CDR3 protein is one row after TCRdb ran MiXCR on the multiplex PCR reads. The sample lists 25,000 to 40,000 distinct CDR3 sequences; roughly 69% were seen once. The rearrangement joins TRBV12-3 or TRBV12-4 to TRBJ2-3; either TRBD1 or TRBD2 may fit D (6 bases each). The receptor was derived from a female donor with breast cancer. Some clones in this sample may be carry-over from other donors' samples. Sequencing was carried out using breast tumor tissue. The CDR3 sequence: CASSFGGQGPYTQYF. CDR3 coding DNA: TGTGCCAGCAGTTTCGGGGGTCAGGGGCCTTATACGCAGTATTTT.